The 32 T cell receptor beta chains in this list originate from one sample, sequenced in a study of blood T cell repertoires in COVID-19. Some clones are missing from TCRdb's copy, which holds only in-frame ones; the method was immunoSEQ multiplex PCR. The repertoire holds roughly 150,000 clones, with 80% to 90% as singletons. Material for sequencing was peripheral blood. These receptors were taken from a woman between 65 and 79 years old with acute or convalescent COVID-19.

V usage is TRBV7-9 and J usage is TRBJ1-6; 8 nucleotides align to TRBD1. CDR1 SEHNR and CDR2 FQNEAQ come from the germline V gene (reference sequence). The CDR3 has 15 amino acids. The V segment lost 4 bases and the J segment 10 bases; nucleotides outside the gene matches: 9. The CDR3 sequence: CASSSRQGYYSPLHF. In DNA form, the CDR3 reads TGTGCCAGCAGCTCTAGACAGGGGTATTACTCACCCCTCCACTTT.

The chain uses TRBV24-1 and TRBJ1-5, with 7 bases matching TRBD1. There are 16 residues in the CDR3. V trimming: 3 bases; J trimming: 0 bases; junction bases outside the gene matches: 4. CDR1 is KGHDR and CDR2 is SFDVKD in the germline V gene. CDR3 nucleotides: TGTGCCACCAGTGATCGGACAGGAAATAGCAATCAGCCCCAGCATTTT. Translated, it gives CATSDRTGNSNQPQHF.

This chain uses TRBV6-6 with TRBJ1-1; D perhaps matches TRBD1 (6 bases). Germline CDR1 MNHNY, CDR2 SVGAGI (reference sequence). The length of the CDR3 is 14 residues. V was shortened by 0 bases and J by 8 bases, with 13 bases between the two germline ends. The DNA of the CDR3 is TGTGCCAGCAGTTACTCCCCCGGGGGGGCAGAAGCTTTCTTT. As protein: CASSYSPGGAEAFF.

This chain connects TRBV2 to TRBJ1-3; no clear D. Germline V gene data show CDR1 as SNHLY and CDR2 as FYNNEI. V lost 4 bases and J 0 bases, leaving 10 bases between the germline ends. The CDR3 extends over 15 amino acids. As DNA, the CDR3 is TGTGCCAGCAGTGGCCGACACTTCTCTGGAAACACCATATATTTT. This gives the protein CASSGRHFSGNTIYF.

V and J are TRBV18 and TRBJ1-2; 9 positions match TRBD1. The CDR3 has 13 amino acids. With V trimmed by 5 bases and J by 2 bases, 0 bases remained unmatched. From germline, CDR1 is KGHSH and CDR2 LQKENI. The CDR3, as DNA: TGTGCCAGCTCAGGACAGGGGAACTATGGCTACACCTTC. Protein product: CASSGQGNYGYTF.

The chain has TRBV30 and TRBJ1-2; unclear D gene. Trimming pared 0 bases from V and 10 bases from J, leaving 9 bases between. This CDR3 is built from 11 residues. Per germline, CDR1 GTSNPN and CDR2 SVGIG (reference sequence). The CDR3 DNA is TGTGCCTGGAGTGTGTCTAGGTCCTACACCTTC. Protein product: CAWSVSRSYTF.

This rearrangement joins TRBV19 to TRBJ1-4; 7 nucleotides agree with TRBD1. Trimming removed 4 bases from V and 7 bases from J; junction bases left unmatched: 9. Germline lookup yields CDR1 LNHDA and CDR2 SQIVND (reference sequence). The CDR3 extends over 15 amino acids. CDR3 in DNA: TGTGCCAGTAGTACTCGACGACAGGGAACTGAAAAACTGTTTTTT. This encodes CASSTRRQGTEKLFF.

This clone has only a few counts. The chain links TRBV3-1 (or the pseudogene TRBV3-2) to TRBJ2-1; D gene ambiguous. V dropped 4 bases and J dropped 8 bases, with 9 bases sitting between them. The CDR3 contains 12 residues. CDR1 and CDR2 (germline): LGHDT, YNNKEL (reference sequence). CDR3 loop: CASSRTPDEQFF. The CDR3 DNA reads TGTGCCAGCAGCCGAACCCCAGATGAGCAGTTCTTC.

The V and J genes are TRBV4-3 and TRBJ2-5; tentatively, D is TRBD2 (6 bases). Looked up from germline, CDR1 is LGHNA and CDR2 is YSLEER. This CDR3 has 14 amino acids. V was pared by 2 bases and J by 5 bases, with 12 bases between. CDR3 amino acids: CASSQTTSRETQYF. The DNA for the CDR3 is TGCGCCAGCAGCCAAACCACTAGCAGGGAGACCCAGTACTTC.

V is TRBV19 and J is TRBJ1-6, with 7 bases fitting TRBD1. Germline CDR1 and CDR2: LNHDA and SQIVND (reference sequence). The ends lost 6 bases at V and 0 bases at J; junction bases unmatched: 5. This CDR3 has 16 amino acids. CDR3 in amino acids: CASRPQGSSYNSPLHF. DNA for the CDR3: TGTGCCAGTAGACCACAGGGGAGCTCCTATAATTCACCCCTCCACTTT.

The rearrangement links TRBV29-1 to TRBJ1-1, with no clear D. The CDR3 has 10 residues. CDR1 is SQVTM and CDR2 is ANQGSEA in the germline V gene. With 5 bases removed from V and 5 bases from J, the gap between germline ends came to 6 bases. The CDR3 sequence: CSVSGTEAFF. The CDR3 DNA follows: TGCAGCGTTTCCGGTACTGAAGCTTTCTTT.

The V and J genes are TRBV7-8 and TRBJ2-7; D may be TRBD1 (6 bases). V was trimmed by 1 base and J by 2 bases, leaving 9 bases between them. The CDR3 sequence is 14 residues long. CDR1 is SGHVS, CDR2 FQNEAQ, per germline. For the CDR3, the DNA is TGTGCCAGCAGCTTAGAAACAGGGACCTACGAGCAGTACTTC. Its protein product is CASSLETGTYEQYF.

The V gene is TRBV30, the J gene TRBJ2-7, with a tentative D call TRBD1 (5 bases). V was clipped by 5 bases and J by 3 bases, with 14 bases between them. The CDR3 has 13 residues. Germline CDR1 is GTSNPN and CDR2 is SVGIG (reference sequence). The CDR3 loop reads CAWEAVGVYEQYF. The CDR3 nucleotides are TGTGCCTGGGAAGCAGTAGGGGTCTACGAGCAGTACTTC.

The chain links TRBV29-1 to TRBJ1-2, with TRBD1 as a possible D gene (5 bases). The CDR3 runs 14 residues. V was clipped by 3 bases and J by 4 bases, with 15 bases between them. The germline V gene has CDR1 SQVTM and CDR2 ANQGSEA. The CDR3 spells CSVEGIRQGYGYTF. In DNA form, the CDR3 reads TGCAGCGTTGAGGGAATTAGGCAGGGCTATGGCTACACCTTC.

The rearrangement uses TRBV14 and TRBJ1-1, with D hard to call. The germline gives CDR1 SGHDN, CDR2 FVKESK. The CDR3 contains 14 residues. The V gene lost 1 base and the J gene lost 11 bases, with 17 bases spanning the gap. For the CDR3, the DNA is TGTGCCAGCAGCCAAGGGTGGAGACCGGCCTCCGCTTTCTTT. Protein product: CASSQGWRPASAFF.

The CDR3: CASSYYRSSYEQYF. In DNA form, the CDR3 reads TGTGCCAGCAGTTACTACAGGTCTAGCTACGAGCAGTACTTC. This chain links TRBV6-2 or TRBV6-3 with TRBJ2-7; weak D call: TRBD1 (5 bases). CDR3 length equals 14 residues. Germline CDR1 reads MNHEY; CDR2 reads SVGEGT. V gave up 1 base and J gave up 3 bases, with 10 bases separating them.

The V call is TRBV5-1, the J call TRBJ1-1; 9 bases agree with TRBD1. The CDR3 sequence is 19 residues long. In germline, CDR1 is SGHRS, CDR2 YFSETQ. Trimming at V came to 0 bases and at J to 6 bases, leaving 18 bases not matched to a gene. CDR3 residues: CASSLGVRDRDATWPEAFF. The CDR3 bases are TGCGCCAGCAGCTTGGGGGTTCGGGACAGGGACGCTACGTGGCCTGAAGCTTTCTTT.

The V gene is TRBV29-1, the J gene TRBJ1-2, with 9 nucleotides matching TRBD1. The CDR3 is made up of 14 amino acids. V lost 7 bases and J lost 8; bases outside the gene matches: 14. Per the germline V gene, CDR1 is SQVTM and CDR2 is ANQGSEA. DNA for the CDR3: TGCAGCGCCCCTTTACAGGGGGCGCTGGGGGGCTACACCTTC. This translates into CSAPLQGALGGYTF.

This rearrangement joins TRBV7-9 to TRBJ1-1, with D unresolved. Germline CDR1 is SEHNR and CDR2 is FQNEAQ (reference sequence). Trimming removed 2 bases from V and 0 bases from J, with 4 bases in between. This CDR3 contains 13 residues. CDR3 DNA sequence: TGTGCCAGCAGCTTACAGATGAACACTGAAGCTTTCTTT. It yields the protein CASSLQMNTEAFF.

V usage is TRBV27 and J usage is TRBJ1-3, with TRBD1 as a possible D gene (5 bases). Germline CDR1 reads MNHEY; CDR2 reads SMNVEV (reference sequence). The CDR3 extends over 17 amino acids. V was pared by 5 bases and J by 3 bases, with 20 bases between. For the CDR3, the DNA is TGTGCCAGCAGTCCCACGGCGGGGACCAAGAGTGGAAACACCATATATTTT. It specifies CASSPTAGTKSGNTIYF.

This chain links TRBV5-6 with TRBJ1-6, with a tentative D call TRBD1 (5 bases). This CDR3 comprises 16 residues. Germline-derived CDR1 and CDR2 are SGHDT and YYEEEE. V was shortened by 0 bases and J by 2 bases, with 9 bases between the two germline ends. The CDR3, as DNA: TGTGCCAGCAGCTTGGAAGGGGTTACCTATAATTCACCCCTCCACTTT. It yields the protein CASSLEGVTYNSPLHF.

This clone was seen only once. The chain joins TRBV27 to TRBJ2-7; tentatively, D is TRBD2 (5 bases). Trimming removed 7 bases from V and 0 bases from J, with 13 bases in between. The CDR3 consists of 14 residues. CDR1 is MNHEY and CDR2 is SMNVEV in the germline V gene (reference sequence). In DNA, the CDR3 is TGTGCCAGCAATACCAACGGGAACTCCTACGAGCAGTACTTC. This sequence encodes CASNTNGNSYEQYF.

This chain uses TRBV7-2 with TRBJ2-2; D gene ambiguous. The V end lost 5 bases, the J end lost 3 bases, and 7 bases lay between the germline ends. The germline V gene has CDR1 SGHTA and CDR2 FQGNSA. The CDR3 runs 13 residues. The CDR3 sequence is CASSPEHTGELFF. CDR3 in DNA: TGTGCCAGCAGCCCAGAACACACCGGGGAGCTGTTTTTT.

CDR3 amino acids: CASSLGADEKLFF. The CDR3 bases are TGCGCCAGCAGCTTGGGGGCAGACGAAAAACTGTTTTTT. The chain uses TRBV5-1 and TRBJ1-4; D remains unclear. V was shortened by 0 bases and J by 8 bases, with 8 bases between the two germline ends. This CDR3 is built from 13 residues. Per the germline V gene, CDR1 is SGHRS and CDR2 is YFSETQ.

The genes are TRBV6-6 and TRBJ1-5, with 12 bases that match TRBD1. V lost 5 bases to trimming and J lost 4 bases; unmatched junction nucleotides: 6. The CDR3 totals 16 residues. The germline V gene encodes CDR1 MNHNY and CDR2 SVGAGI (reference sequence). CDR3 sequence reads: CASSPGQGAQNQPQHF. In DNA, the CDR3 is TGTGCCAGCAGTCCGGGACAGGGGGCGCAAAATCAGCCCCAGCATTTT.

The CDR3 loop reads CASVSGGRGTQYF. The CDR3 nucleotides read TGTGCCAGCGTCAGCGGGGGGAGGGGTACGCAGTATTTT. This chain uses TRBV2 with TRBJ2-3; TRBD2 matches 9 bases. This CDR3 is built from 13 residues. Germline CDR1 and CDR2: SNHLY and FYNNEI. V dropped 8 bases and J dropped 8; count of bases not matched to a gene: 8.

The V gene is TRBV2, the J gene TRBJ2-5; 11 nucleotides match TRBD2. The germline gives CDR1 SNHLY, CDR2 FYNNEI. Trimming at V came to 7 bases and at J to 1 base, leaving 8 bases not matched to a gene. This CDR3 is built from 16 residues. In nucleotides, the CDR3 is TGTGCCAGCATGGGACCAACTAGCGGGGGCCAAGAGACCCAGTACTTC. Amino acids: CASMGPTSGGQETQYF.

The rearrangement uses TRBV3-1 (or the pseudogene TRBV3-2) and TRBJ2-3; the match to TRBD1 covers 11 bases. The CDR3 is 16 residues long. The J segment lost 4 bases and the V segment lost 4 bases, leaving 7 bases of the junction unmatched. Looked up from germline, CDR1 is LGHDT and CDR2 is YNNKEL (reference sequence). The DNA for the CDR3 is TGTGCCAGCAGCCCGCGGACAGGGGGCACGGCAGATACGCAGTATTTT. Amino acid sequence: CASSPRTGGTADTQYF.

DNA for the CDR3: TGTGCCAGAGGGACAGGGGGATCGAACACTGAAGCTTTCTTT. As protein: CARGTGGSNTEAFF. V and J are TRBV21-1 and TRBJ1-1; the table's D call TRBD1 went unverified against the DNA. TRBV21-1 is recorded as a pseudogene. The CDR3 runs 14 residues.

This clone was found a few times. The J gene is TRBJ2-7, the V gene TRBV7-6; TRBD2 agrees at 8 bases. Germline V gene data show CDR1 as SGHVS and CDR2 as FNYEAQ. The CDR3 has 16 residues. The V gene end was trimmed by 1 base and the J gene end by 7 bases; junction bases not matched to a gene: 12. Written as DNA, the CDR3 is TGTGCCAGCAGCTTAGATACTTCGAGCGGGGGACGTGAGCAGTACTTC. This encodes CASSLDTSSGGREQYF.

This chain links TRBV5-6 with TRBJ2-1, with 9 bases matching TRBD2. CDR1 is SGHDT and CDR2 is YYEEEE in the germline V gene. Germline trimming cut 0 bases from V and 7 bases from J; bases unmatched to any gene: 5. This CDR3 is built from 15 residues. The CDR3 DNA sequence: TGTGCCAGCAGCTTGGAGGGGACTAGCAAAAATGAGCAGTTCTTC. This gives the protein CASSLEGTSKNEQFF. The variable domain in full, completed from reference TRBV5-6 and TRBJ2-1, reads DAGVTQSPTHLIKTRGQQVTLRCSPKSGHDTVSWYQQALGQGPQFIFQYYEEEERQRGNFPDRFSGHQFPNYSSELNVNALLLGDSALYLCASSLEGTSKNEQFFGPGTRLTVL.

The V and J genes are TRBV10-1 and TRBJ2-2; 8 bases fit TRBD2. This CDR3 has 15 residues. J lost 6 bases, V lost 6 bases, and 9 bases had no gene match. CDR1 WNHNN and CDR2 SYGVQD come from the germline V gene (reference sequence). The chain's CDR3 is CASSLGGARPGELFF. In DNA, the CDR3 is TGCGCCAGCAGCCTCGGGGGGGCGCGGCCCGGGGAGCTGTTTTTT.